What follows are 6 T cell receptor beta chains derived from one specimen sequenced in a study of blood T cell repertoires in COVID-19. Clones were read by immunoSEQ multiplex PCR, and TCRdb kept only the in-frame ones, dropping some. The data hold approximately 230,000 clones, with about 85% observed a single time. Sequencing was done on a sample of peripheral blood. These TCRs come from a man aged 18 to 35 with active or convalescent COVID-19.

This rearrangement joins TRBV5-6 to TRBJ1-3; D gene uncertain. V lost 4 bases and J 5 bases, leaving 19 bases between the germline ends. Germline CDR1 reads SGHDT; CDR2 reads YYEEEE. CDR3 length: 16 residues. Here the CDR3 DNA reads TGTGCCAGCAGCCCGTTAAGGACGGGAAACCGAAACACCATATATTTT. This gives the protein CASSPLRTGNRNTIYF.

The chain carries TRBV21-1 and TRBJ2-5; the tabulated D call, TRBD1, remains unverified against the DNA. TRBV21-1 is a recognized pseudogene. The CDR3 extends over 12 amino acids. This CDR3 is CASSKEGETQYF. For the CDR3, the DNA is TGTGCCAGCAGTAAAGAGGGGGAGACCCAGTACTTC.

V gene TRBV27 combines with J gene TRBJ2-3; no definite D call. The CDR3 has 16 amino acids. Trimming took 2 bases from V and 4 from J, leaving 16 bases between them. From germline, CDR1 is MNHEY and CDR2 SMNVEV (reference sequence). The CDR3 region has the DNA TGTGCCAGCAGTTTAGCTAGTCGACGGTTCCCAGATACGCAGTATTTT. It encodes CASSLASRRFPDTQYF.

This chain joins TRBV5-1 and TRBJ1-2, with D possibly matching TRBD1 (5 bases). This CDR3 is 15 amino acids long. Germline loops: CDR1 SGHRS, CDR2 YFSETQ. Trimming left V 5 bases short and J 5 bases short, with 19 bases between. CDR3 region: CASRPTDTGLYGYTF. DNA for the CDR3: TGCGCCAGCAGGCCGACGGACACGGGACTTTATGGCTACACCTTC.

This clone came up once. Other DNA sequences in the sample encode the same CDR3. The rearrangement joins TRBV20-1 to TRBJ2-1; possibly TRBD2 for D (5 bases). This CDR3 region has 11 residues. CDR1 and CDR2 (germline): DFQATT, SNEGSKA (reference sequence). The V end was cut by 6 bases, the J end by 6 bases, with 9 bases between. The CDR3 sequence: CSATTSNEQFF. Written as DNA, the CDR3 is TGCAGTGCCACTACTAGCAATGAGCAGTTCTTC.

The CDR3 region is CASPHNSGTREGYTF. The CDR3 nucleotides are TGTGCCTCCCCCCATAATTCCGGGACACGGGAAGGCTACACCTTC. The chain couples TRBV30 to TRBJ1-2, with a possible D match to TRBD1 (6 bases). Germline V gene sequence: CDR1 GTSNPN, CDR2 SVGIG (reference sequence). The CDR3 is 15 residues long. Trimming removed 7 bases from V and 8 bases from J, with 26 bases in between. The full variable domain, its missing parts supplied by reference TRBV30 and TRBJ1-2, is SQTIHQWPATLVQPVGSPLSLECTVEGTSNPNLYWYRQAAGRGLQLLFYSVGIGQISSEVPQNLSASRPQDRQFILSSKKLLLSDSGFYLCASPHNSGTREGYTFGSGTRLTVV.